The 2 T cell receptor beta chains given below trace back to one sample, sequenced in a study of T cells after posttransplantation cyclophosphamide. Libraries were prepared by immunoSEQ multiplex PCR; TCRdb keeps only in-frame clonotypes and omits some of them. The sample holds 6,000 or so clones, more than 95% seen once. The sample consisted of memory CD4+ T cells sorted from PBMCs. The receptor set was obtained from a man aged 35 to 55 in good health, CMV-negative, and a related stem cell transplant donor.

The CDR3: CASSHVWTGRSYEQYF. The DNA for the CDR3 is TGTGCCAGCAGCCACGTATGGACAGGGCGCTCCTACGAGCAGTACTTC. This chain connects TRBV5-8 to TRBJ2-7; 8 bases align to TRBD1. Germline CDR1 and CDR2: SGHTS and YDEGEE. This CDR3 region has 16 residues. Trimming took 4 bases from V and 0 from J; bases not matched to a gene: 9.

The chain uses TRBV6-5 and TRBJ2-7; TRBD2 matches at 8 bases. The CDR3 runs to 16 residues. Trimming at V came to 2 bases and at J to 6 bases, leaving 12 bases not matched to a gene. Germline V gene data show CDR1 as MNHEY and CDR2 as SVGAGI. The CDR3 bases are TGTGCCAGCAGTTACACGGGAGGGCGTTCCTACGGCGAGCAGTACTTC. It specifies CASSYTGGRSYGEQYF.